The sequence of this TCR beta chain was determined in a study of control samples from healthy donors and cancer patients. TCRdb keeps only in-frame clones here, not all; method: immunoSEQ multiplex PCR. This sample has about 180,000 clones; approximately 94% occur once, and the top ten carry 1.3%. Sequenced sample: blood. The TCR was taken from a woman aged 18-35 years in good health.

The CDR3 nucleotides read TGTGCCAGCAGCTTAGGAATGACCCAGTACTTC. Protein sequence: CASSLGMTQYF. The chain combines TRBV7-8 with TRBJ2-5; no firm D call. The CDR3 contains 11 residues. Germline lookup yields CDR1 SGHVS and CDR2 FQNEAQ. With 1 base removed from V and 7 bases from J, the gap between germline ends came to 4 bases.